This T cell receptor (beta chain) was retrieved from a study of blood T cell repertoires in COVID-19. The trim removed 5 bases at V and 7 bases at J, leaving 5 bases unmatched. The CDR3 is made up of 13 amino acids. Germline CDR1 MNHEY, CDR2 SMNVEV (reference sequence). Per the authors' pipeline: Amplification with reference gene primers provided the estimates of nucleated cell counts. TCRdb's table, derived via immunoSEQ multiplex PCR, lists solely in-frame clones and lacks some. That table furnishes V, J and clone size, whereas the DNA furnished D and trimming. The sample includes about 200,000 clones, 70% to 90% of them seen just once. In terms of age and location, participants ranged from roughly 18 to 100 years and lived in around 22 US areas. Symptom resolution, clearance, or two negative PCRs marked the recovered donors of Cohort 3.

This chain connects TRBV27 to TRBJ2-3; 8 positions match TRBD2. This TCR was sampled from a man aged 25-45 years who had recovered from COVID-19. Sequencing was performed on PBMCs or T cells enriched from blood (not recorded which). CDR3: CASSPGLANTQYF. In DNA form, the CDR3 reads TGTGCCAGCAGTCCCGGACTAGCTAATACGCAGTATTTT.